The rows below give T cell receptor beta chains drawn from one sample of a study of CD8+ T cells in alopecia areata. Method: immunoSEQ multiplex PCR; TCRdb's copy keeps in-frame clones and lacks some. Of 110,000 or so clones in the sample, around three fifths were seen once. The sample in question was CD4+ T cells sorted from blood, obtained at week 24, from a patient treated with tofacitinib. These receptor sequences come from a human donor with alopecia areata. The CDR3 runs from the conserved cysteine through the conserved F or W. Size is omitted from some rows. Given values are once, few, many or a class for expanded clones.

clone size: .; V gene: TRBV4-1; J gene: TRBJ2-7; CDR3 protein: CASSQDSLWGAYEQYF
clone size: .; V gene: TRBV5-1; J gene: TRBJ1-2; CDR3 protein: CASSPGGDYGYTF
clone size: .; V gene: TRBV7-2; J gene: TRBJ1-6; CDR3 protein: CASRPGTMNHSPLHF
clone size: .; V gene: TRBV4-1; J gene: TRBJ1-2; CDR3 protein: CASSQGTGLGTGYHGYTF
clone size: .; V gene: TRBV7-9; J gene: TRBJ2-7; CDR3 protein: CASSPIYEQYF
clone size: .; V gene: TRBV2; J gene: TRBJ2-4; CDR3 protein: CASSEGLRAKNIQYF
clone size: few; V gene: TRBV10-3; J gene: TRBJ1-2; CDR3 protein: CAISESGQFYGYTF
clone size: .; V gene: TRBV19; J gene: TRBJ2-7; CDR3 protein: CASRGTGGDEQYF
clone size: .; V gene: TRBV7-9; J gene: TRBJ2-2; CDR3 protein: CASSQPNTGELFF
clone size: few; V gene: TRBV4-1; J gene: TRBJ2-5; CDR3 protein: CASSPPAGGGTKETQYF
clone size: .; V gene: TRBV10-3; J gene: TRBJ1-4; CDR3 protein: CAISEGVEKLFF
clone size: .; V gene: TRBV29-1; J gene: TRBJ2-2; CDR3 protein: CSVVPDRAPTGELFF
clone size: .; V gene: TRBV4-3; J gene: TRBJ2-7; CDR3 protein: CASSQDAVGTGAYEQYF
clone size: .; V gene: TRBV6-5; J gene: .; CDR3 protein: CASGSRRGVNEQYF
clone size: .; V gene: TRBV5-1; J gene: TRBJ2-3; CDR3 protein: CASSLRLQGRDTQYF